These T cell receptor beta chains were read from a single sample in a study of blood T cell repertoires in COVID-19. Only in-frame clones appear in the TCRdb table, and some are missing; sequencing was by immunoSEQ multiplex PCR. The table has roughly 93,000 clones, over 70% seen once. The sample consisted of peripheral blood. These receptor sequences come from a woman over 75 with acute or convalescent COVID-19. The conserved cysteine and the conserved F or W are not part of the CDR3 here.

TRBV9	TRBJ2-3	ASGTTYTDTQY
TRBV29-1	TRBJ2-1	SVGGGGGINEQF
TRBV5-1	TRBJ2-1	ASSSPRGYNEQF
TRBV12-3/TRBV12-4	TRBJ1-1	ASRVRQGSEAF
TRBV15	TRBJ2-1	ATSRAGASGGTSGDEQF
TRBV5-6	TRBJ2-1	ASSLVGTGTYNEQF
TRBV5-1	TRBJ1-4	ASSLGQIATNEKLF
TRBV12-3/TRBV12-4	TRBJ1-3	ASSPTSRDTIY
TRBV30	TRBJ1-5	AWSKGDNQPQH
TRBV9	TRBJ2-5	ASSVEPGGYQETQY
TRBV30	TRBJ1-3	AWSVFGGLARGRSGNTIY
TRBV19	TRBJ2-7	ASMPPTPPYEQY
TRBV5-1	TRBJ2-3	ASSPGLATDTQY
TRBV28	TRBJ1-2	ASSFDRGVYGYT
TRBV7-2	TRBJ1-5	ASSLGTGFGQPQH
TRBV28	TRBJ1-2	ASSLREGNGYT
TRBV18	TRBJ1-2	ASSPTGINYGYT
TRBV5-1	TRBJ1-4	ASSSTGEEEKLF
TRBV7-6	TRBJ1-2	ASSPHPQGANYGYT
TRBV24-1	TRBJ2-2	ATSERQGGNTGELF
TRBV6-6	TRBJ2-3	ASGGSGGSPDTQY
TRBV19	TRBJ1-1	ASSHPNQGAEAF
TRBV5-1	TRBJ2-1	ASSLSVLTSGSHNEQF
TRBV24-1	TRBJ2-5	ATSDSQTGGWKTQY
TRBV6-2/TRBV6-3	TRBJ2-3	ASSQRTGLRDTQY
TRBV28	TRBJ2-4	ASSRQPAGEAKNIQY
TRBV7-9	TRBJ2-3	ASSLAGGRPDTQY
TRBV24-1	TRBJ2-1	ATSKAGDSYNEQF
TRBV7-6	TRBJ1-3	ASSNGQASGNTIY
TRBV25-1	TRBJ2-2	ASSDPNRVTGELF
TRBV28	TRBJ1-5	ASSLRGLANQPQH
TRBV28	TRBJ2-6	ASSSYISGANVLT
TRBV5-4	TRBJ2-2	ASSVRLAGSTGELF
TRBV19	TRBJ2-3	ASSRGTGGLVSTDTQY
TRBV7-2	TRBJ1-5	ASSPTGVKGNQPQH
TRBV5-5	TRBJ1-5	ASRRTGGESNQPQH